This T cell receptor (beta chain) derives from a study of blood T cells in healthy people across ages (dated by TCRdb to 2015 to 2017). Context from the whole study: Template switching captured roughly one uniquely barcoded TCR beta cDNA molecule per two T cells in model experiments. The study measured age-related changes in TCR beta repertoire diversity using deep sequencing normalized with unique cDNA molecular identifiers. The donors were divided into four age groups: young (average approximately 16 years), middle-aged (almost 40), aged (around 59) and long-lived (nearly 85). To avoid experimental bias, donors of different ages were distributed randomly across sequencing lanes. Two additional independent replicas of 1 million unique cDNA reads from the same blood draw were analyzed for two donors (one aged 18 to 30 and one aged 80 or older). The full study reports these points: Because donor CMV infection status was unknown, age-related changes in expanded clonotypes were potentially confounded. Observed TCR beta diversity per million T cells fell roughly linearly with age, and a significant reduction was already apparent by age around 40. Since profiling was done on bulk unsorted PBMCs, naive and antigen-experienced compartments could not be conclusively compared. Observed TCR beta diversity correlated strongly with the percentage of naive T cells measured by flow cytometry. Estimates of total diversity based on one million sequenced T cells were considered lower bounds and underestimates. The long-lived group showed more naive CD4+ T cells, fewer expanded clones and increased TCR diversity than the aged group, suggesting age selection.

Taken from cysteine to phenylalanine, the CDR3 has 13 residues. Here the CDR3 DNA is all that survives: 39 bases in frame from base 1. The germline V gene encodes CDR1 DFQATT and CDR2 SNEGSKA (reference sequence). The roughly 38 donors, aged about 6 to 95 years, were systemically healthy Caucasian individuals from Russia. Each donor gave ten milliliters of peripheral blood, collected into EDTA-treated Vacutainer tubes. Ficoll-Paque density-gradient centrifugation was used to isolate PBMCs, with at least 6 million per sample. Total RNA, at least 6 micrograms per sample, was extracted from PBMCs with Trizol reagent. For every donor, flow cytometry on a PBMC aliquot measured the percentage of naive CD45RAhigh/CD27high T cells. Worth noting for this clonotype: It has no known antigen specificity. This may arise from a read error, as a much more abundant clone is one base away.

Library construction relied on 5' RACE. Sequencing instrument: Illumina HiSeq 2500. A second PCR of 7 to 11 cycles was performed with a sample-barcoded 5' primer and a J-beta primer mix. A unique molecular identifier was introduced onto each TCR beta cDNA molecule by a template-switch 5' adaptor carrying 12 random nucleotides. At least 2.5 million CDR3-containing paired-end reads were obtained from each sample. First-strand cDNA was synthesized from all RNA with the Mint cDNA synthesis kit, primed by a TRBC-specific oligonucleotide. Following uracil-DNA glycosylase treatment, all cDNA underwent a first 18-cycle PCR with the universal primers M1SS and BC2_uni_R. As for the original processing: For normalization, 1 million high-quality reads were randomly selected from each sample, with every read carrying a distinct molecular identifier. Instead of being binned into consensus sequences, reads with shared molecular identifiers were discarded. CDR3 identification, clonotype clustering and error correction used MiTCR with a Q25 quality threshold and the strictest error-elimination algorithm. Lower-bound total TCR beta diversity was estimated with a nonparametric unseen species model using Euler transformation. The public reads were run again by TCRdb, first through fastp at Q25 and then through MiXCR, and only productive beta chains were kept. Rows are unified per CDR3 protein, each entry keeping the most common DNA and genes. These V and J calls derive from TCRdb rather than the authors' analysis. This sample gives just under 900,000 distinct CDR3 sequences in total; about 28% of them show up just once. Jointly, the top ten make up 15% to 20% of the sample.

Sample: blood. Recombination joined TRBV20-1 with TRBJ1-5; the D gene is perhaps TRBD1, from 5 matching bases. The sequence derives from a woman aged 80 or older in good health. In nucleotides, the sequence is TGCGGTGCAACTACAGGCGGCAATCAGCCCCAGCATTTT. It translates as CGATTGGNQPQHF.